The 31 T cell receptor beta chains below were found in one sample sequenced in a study of blood T cell repertoires in COVID-19. The protocol was immunoSEQ multiplex PCR, while the TCRdb copy is restricted to in-frame clones and leaves out a portion. Of 170,000 or so clones listed, around nine tenths were seen once; the top ten hold about 6.3%. Sequenced sample: PBMCs or T cells enriched from blood (not recorded which). These receptors all stem from a woman between 45 and 60 years old who had recovered from COVID-19.

The chain recombines TRBV7-2 with TRBJ1-2; TRBD1 is a possible D gene (6 bases). This CDR3 contains 14 residues. The germline gives CDR1 SGHTA, CDR2 FQGNSA. V dropped 2 bases and J dropped 7 bases, with 14 bases sitting between them. DNA for the CDR3: TGTGCCAGCAGCTTAAAGCAGGGGCCCTCTGGCTACACCTTC. Translated: CASSLKQGPSGYTF.

Comments on this clone: This sample includes further DNA sequences coding for the same CDR3. The J gene is TRBJ1-5, the V gene TRBV9; 10 bases line up with TRBD1. The J segment lost 4 bases and the V segment lost 0 bases, leaving 1 base of the junction unmatched. The CDR3 has 15 residues. Germline values: CDR1 SGDLS, CDR2 YYNGEE. CDR3 protein: CASSVGTGGNQPQHF. In DNA, the CDR3 is TGTGCCAGCAGCGTAGGGACAGGGGGGAATCAGCCCCAGCATTTT. Full variable domain (missing parts from reference TRBV9 and TRBJ1-5): DSGVTQTPKHLITATGQRVTLRCSPRSGDLSVYWYQQSLDQGLQFLIQYYNGEERAKGNILERFSAQQFPDLHSELNLSSLELGDSALYFCASSVGTGGNQPQHFGDGTRLSIL.

The chain couples TRBV7-2 to TRBJ2-3; 9 bases fit TRBD2. This CDR3 has 15 amino acids. The junction had 9 bases not matched to a gene; V was cut back by 5 bases and J by 6 bases. CDR1 is SGHTA, CDR2 FQGNSA, per germline. The CDR3 here is CASSRPGTSPDTQYF. CDR3 coding DNA: TGTGCCAGCAGCCGTCCCGGGACTAGCCCCGATACGCAGTATTTT.

The V call is TRBV19, the J call TRBJ1-4, with 7 positions matching TRBD1. The CDR3 is 15 amino acids. V lost 0 bases to trimming and J lost 8 bases; unmatched junction nucleotides: 6. Looked up from germline, CDR1 is LNHDA and CDR2 is SQIVND (reference sequence). CDR3 loop: CASSIEHRGGEKLFF. The CDR3 DNA follows: TGTGCCAGTAGTATAGAGCACAGGGGAGGCGAAAAACTGTTTTTT.

The chain combines TRBV6-2 or TRBV6-3 with TRBJ2-1, with 8 bases lining up with TRBD1. With 3 bases clipped from V and 7 bases from J, the junction kept 8 bases outside the gene matches. This CDR3 contains 15 residues. Per germline, CDR1 MNHEY and CDR2 SVGEGT. The CDR3 loop reads CASSYHQGAWNEQFF. CDR3 bases: TGTGCCAGCAGTTATCACCAGGGGGCGTGGAATGAGCAGTTCTTC.

The chain couples TRBV5-6 to TRBJ2-5; TRBD1 aligns across 10 bases. The germline CDR1 and CDR2 sequences are SGHDT and YYEEEE. The length of the CDR3 is 15 residues. V was pared by 1 base and J by 5 bases, with 5 bases of the junction left unmatched. The CDR3, as DNA: TGTGCCAGCAGCTTGAGGACAGGGGGGTTTGAGACCCAGTACTTC. Protein sequence: CASSLRTGGFETQYF.

This clone was counted once. The V call is TRBV6-5, the J call TRBJ2-3; tentative D call: TRBD2 (5 bases). This CDR3 is 16 amino acids long. V was cut by 2 bases and J by 2 bases, with 14 bases left in between. Germline CDR1 MNHEY, CDR2 SVGAGI. DNA for the CDR3: TGTGCCAGCAGTTACCTCAGTTTTGACTACACAGATACGCAGTATTTT. Translating it yields CASSYLSFDYTDTQYF.

The chain joins TRBV20-1 to TRBJ1-5; no clear D gene. The V gene lost 3 bases and the J gene lost 2 bases, with 20 bases spanning the gap. The germline gives CDR1 DFQATT, CDR2 SNEGSKA (reference sequence). The CDR3 loop spans 17 amino acids. The CDR3 here is CSASDLGGFQGNQPQHF. The CDR3, as DNA: TGCAGTGCTAGTGACTTGGGTGGATTCCAGGGCAATCAGCCCCAGCATTTT.

The rearrangement links TRBV27 to TRBJ2-3, with TRBD2 as a possible D gene (7 bases). Trimming shortened V by 7 bases and J by 5 bases, and 16 bases separated the two germline ends. Germline values: CDR1 MNHEY, CDR2 SMNVEV (reference sequence). The CDR3 loop spans 14 amino acids. CDR3 in amino acids: CASMWAGALDTQYF. CDR3 in DNA: TGTGCCAGCATGTGGGCGGGGGCCTTAGATACGCAGTATTTT.

CDR3 DNA sequence: TGTGCCAGCAGCCCAGGACAGGGGGTTGAGACCCAGTACTTC. This sequence encodes CASSPGQGVETQYF. The chain links TRBV5-5 to TRBJ2-5; TRBD1 agrees at 10 bases. Germline V gene data show CDR1 as SGHKS and CDR2 as YYEKEE (reference sequence). CDR3 length equals 14 residues. With V trimmed by 4 bases and J by 5 bases, 5 bases remained unmatched.

CDR3 nucleotides: TGTGCCACCAGCAGAGACCGACAGGGGGGCGGTTTAACTAATGAAAAACTGTTTTTT. This translates into CATSRDRQGGGLTNEKLFF. The V call is TRBV15, the J call TRBJ1-4, with 9 bases lining up with TRBD1. Germline CDR1 LNHNV, CDR2 YYDKDF (reference sequence). The CDR3 covers 19 residues. J lost 1 base, V lost 0 bases, and 9 bases had no gene match.

The rearrangement links TRBV18 to TRBJ1-4; TRBD1 agrees at 8 bases. V gave up 6 bases and J gave up 2 bases; unmatched junction bases: 8. Germline V gene lookup returns CDR1 KGHSH and CDR2 LQKENI. The CDR3 is 16 residues long. The CDR3 region is CASSQNRGSTNEKLFF. CDR3 in DNA: TGTGCCAGCTCTCAGAACAGGGGGTCCACTAATGAAAAACTGTTTTTT. The entire variable domain, with the rest obtained from reference TRBV18 and TRBJ1-4, is as follows: NAGVMQNPRHLVRRRGQEARLRCSPMKGHSHVYWYRQLPEEGLKFMVYLQKENIIDESGMPKERFSAEFPKEGPSILRIQQVVRGDSAAYFCASSQNRGSTNEKLFFGSGTQLSVL.

This chain uses TRBV19 with TRBJ2-6; D unclear. This CDR3 has 17 amino acids. The germline CDR1 and CDR2 sequences are LNHDA and SQIVND (reference sequence). The germline V and J ends were trimmed by 3 bases and 0 bases, with 12 bases remaining between them. The CDR3 reads CASSISVANSGANVLTF. The DNA of the CDR3 is TGTGCCAGTAGTATCAGCGTCGCAAACTCTGGGGCCAACGTCCTGACTTTC.

The chain has TRBV11-2 and TRBJ2-1; the D is unclear. From germline, CDR1 is SGHAT and CDR2 FQNNGV. This CDR3 comprises 12 residues. V lost 5 bases, J lost 6 bases, and 8 bases lay in between. The CDR3 reads CASSPPVNEQFF. Here the CDR3 DNA reads TGTGCCAGCAGCCCCCCGGTCAATGAGCAGTTCTTC.

This chain connects TRBV27 to TRBJ2-3; no firm D call. The CDR3 loop spans 14 amino acids. Trimming removed 3 bases at V and 0 bases at J, with 7 bases between. Germline values: CDR1 MNHEY, CDR2 SMNVEV (reference sequence). The CDR3 spells CASSFGLSTDTQYF. As DNA, the CDR3 is TGTGCCAGCAGTTTTGGGCTAAGCACAGATACGCAGTATTTT.

This clone was recorded a few times. This chain joins TRBV29-1 and TRBJ2-7; D may be TRBD1 (5 bases). Germline V gene lookup returns CDR1 SQVTM and CDR2 ANQGSEA. Deletions cut 6 bases from V and 3 bases from J, with 15 bases between. The length of the CDR3 is 13 residues. The CDR3 here is CSVLLGQHYEQYF. The CDR3 DNA reads as TGCAGCGTCCTCCTGGGGCAGCACTACGAGCAGTACTTC.

The chain is built from TRBV30 and TRBJ2-1; 10 nucleotides line up with TRBD2. The germline V gene encodes CDR1 GTSNPN and CDR2 SVGIG (reference sequence). The CDR3 runs 15 residues. V lost 2 bases to trimming and J lost 4 bases; unmatched junction nucleotides: 5. The CDR3 sequence is CAWSKRGGQYNEQFF. The DNA for the CDR3 is TGTGCCTGGAGTAAGCGGGGGGGACAATACAATGAGCAGTTCTTC.

The genes are TRBV7-8 and TRBJ2-7; D not certain. The CDR3 is 12 amino acids. In germline, CDR1 is SGHVS, CDR2 FQNEAQ. The V and J ends lost 1 base and 4 bases respectively, with 5 bases between them. This chain's CDR3 is CASSLVAYEQYF. The CDR3 DNA reads as TGTGCCAGCAGCTTAGTCGCGTACGAGCAGTACTTC.

The rearrangement joins TRBV7-8 to TRBJ2-3, with 7 bases aligning to TRBD2. There are 14 residues in the CDR3. Germline V gene lookup returns CDR1 SGHVS and CDR2 FQNEAQ. J was trimmed by 1 base and V by 5 bases; bases with no gene match: 3. CDR3 region: CASSPRGGTDTQYF. CDR3 coding DNA: TGTGCCAGCAGCCCCCGGGGGGGCACAGATACGCAGTATTTT.

The J gene is TRBJ1-2, the V gene TRBV27, with 11 bases lining up with TRBD1. CDR1 MNHEY and CDR2 SMNVEV come from the germline V gene (reference sequence). The CDR3 totals 17 residues. Germline trimming cut 2 bases from V and 8 bases from J; bases unmatched to any gene: 13. CDR3 coding DNA: TGTGCCAGCAGTTTAGCAGGACAGGGGGCCATTTTCCGGGGCTACACCTTC. This encodes CASSLAGQGAIFRGYTF.

The chain has TRBV7-2 and TRBJ1-3; possible D gene TRBD1, 5 bases. Deletions cut 4 bases from V and 0 bases from J, with 13 bases between. In germline, CDR1 is SGHTA, CDR2 FQGNSA. CDR3 length: 16 amino acids. The CDR3 loop reads CASSSAVGVSGNTIYF. For the CDR3, the DNA is TGTGCCAGCAGCTCCGCGGTAGGGGTCTCTGGAAACACCATATATTTT.

The chain employs TRBV12-3 or TRBV12-4 and TRBJ2-3, with unresolved D. This CDR3 comprises 13 residues. V was pared by 3 bases and J by 0 bases, with 4 bases between. CDR3 DNA: TGTGCCAGCAGTTTCCTAAGCACAGATACGCAGTATTTT. This gives the protein CASSFLSTDTQYF.

The chain is built from TRBV6-5 and TRBJ2-7; TRBD1 agrees at 8 bases. V was pared by 6 bases and J by 6 bases, with 10 bases of the junction left unmatched. CDR1 and CDR2 (germline): MNHEY, SVGAGI. This CDR3 is built from 14 residues. CDR3 nucleotide sequence: TGTGCCAGCAGCCTAGGACAGGGCCACGGCGAGCAGTACTTC. This encodes CASSLGQGHGEQYF.

CDR3 DNA: TGTGCCAGCTCGCTAGACAGGAGCCGGGACACTGAAGCTTTCTTT. Its translation: CASSLDRSRDTEAFF. The gene calls are TRBV18 and TRBJ1-1, with TRBD1 as a possible D gene (6 bases). V dropped 6 bases and J dropped 3 bases, with 17 bases sitting between them. From germline, CDR1 is KGHSH and CDR2 LQKENI. This CDR3 has 15 amino acids. Supplemented by reference TRBV18 and TRBJ1-1, the full variable domain reads NAGVMQNPRHLVRRRGQEARLRCSPMKGHSHVYWYRQLPEEGLKFMVYLQKENIIDESGMPKERFSAEFPKEGPSILRIQQVVRGDSAAYFCASSLDRSRDTEAFFGQGTRLTVV.

The genes are TRBV2 and TRBJ2-1; 10 positions agree with TRBD2. The CDR3 consists of 15 residues. In germline, CDR1 is SNHLY, CDR2 FYNNEI. With V trimmed by 6 bases and J by 5 bases, 7 bases remained unmatched. The CDR3 nucleotides read TGTGCCAGCAGCCACAGGACTAGCGGCCACAATGAGCAGTTCTTC. Encoded protein: CASSHRTSGHNEQFF.

The V gene is TRBV30, the J gene TRBJ2-7; weak D call: TRBD1 (5 bases). Germline loops: CDR1 GTSNPN, CDR2 SVGIG (reference sequence). This CDR3 spans 13 amino acids. V gave up 6 bases and J gave up 3 bases, with 15 bases separating them. CDR3 sequence: CACSRRGGYEQYF. CDR3 in DNA: TGTGCCTGTAGTCGAAGGGGTGGCTACGAGCAGTACTTC.

The sample holds a few counts of this clone. V and J are TRBV18 and TRBJ1-2, with D tentatively TRBD1 (6 bases). Trimming pared 4 bases from V and 5 bases from J, leaving 11 bases between. The CDR3 has 13 residues. Per the germline V gene, CDR1 is KGHSH and CDR2 is LQKENI. The CDR3 here is CASSLQGEYGYTF. The CDR3 nucleotides are TGTGCCAGCTCACTACAGGGCGAATATGGCTACACCTTC.

V usage is TRBV13 and J usage is TRBJ1-1; TRBD1 matches at 8 bases. After removal of 5 bases from V and 8 bases from J, the junction contained 13 bases not matched to a gene. The CDR3 is 15 amino acids. Germline values: CDR1 PRHDT, CDR2 FYEKMQ (reference sequence). The CDR3 protein is CASSPAGTGYSEAFF. The CDR3 coding sequence is TGTGCCAGCAGCCCGGCCGGGACAGGCTACTCGGAAGCTTTCTTT.

This clone was detected once. The rearrangement uses TRBV14 and TRBJ2-7, with TRBD2 matching 9 bases. This CDR3 has 15 residues. V shed 2 bases and J 3 bases; nucleotides not matched to a gene: 5. Germline V gives CDR1 SGHDN, CDR2 FVKESK. In DNA form, the CDR3 reads TGTGCCAGCAGCCAAAGGGGGACTAGCTACTACGAGCAGTACTTC. Encoded protein: CASSQRGTSYYEQYF.

This clone was observed once. V is TRBV2 and J is TRBJ2-5; 8 bases align to TRBD2. Trimming at V came to 10 bases and at J to 4 bases, leaving 5 bases not matched to a gene. The length of the CDR3 is 12 residues. Germline-derived CDR1 and CDR2 are SNHLY and FYNNEI. The CDR3 protein is CAILAGGETQYF. The CDR3 coding sequence is TGTGCCATCCTTGCGGGAGGAGAGACCCAGTACTTC.

This clone was seen only once. CDR3 protein: CSGSAGTGGTGELFF. The DNA of the CDR3 is TGCAGCGGTAGCGCCGGGACAGGGGGTACCGGGGAGCTGTTTTTT. The chain recombines TRBV29-1 with TRBJ2-2; 11 bases are shared with TRBD1. Germline assignment: CDR1 SQVTM and CDR2 ANQGSEA. The CDR3 is 15 amino acids. J lost 5 bases, V lost 7 bases, and 9 bases had no gene match.